This T cell receptor (beta chain) was observed in a study of patients and donors after allogeneic stem cell transplantation. MiXCR, run by TCRdb on the RT-PCR reads, gives a single entry per CDR3 protein. Here the sample spans around 200,000 distinct CDR3 sequences, about 38% being singletons. CDR1 SEHNR and CDR2 FQNEAQ come from the germline V gene (reference sequence). V was shortened by 0 bases and J by 6 bases, with 3 bases between the two germline ends. The CDR3 runs 12 residues. This clonotype was observed a handful of times. The V call is TRBV7-9, the J call TRBJ2-1; D gene unclear. Specimen: blood, either unsorted or a sorted T cell fraction (not recorded which). The clonotype was recovered from a human donor who was either an allogeneic HSCT recipient or a stem cell or donor lymphocyte infusion donor (not recorded which). It is not recorded whose cells these are; they may come from a transplant donor. The CDR3 coding sequence is TGTGCCAGCAGCTTAGCTAGCAATGAGCAGTTCTTC. Protein: CASSLASNEQFF.